This entry lists 2 T cell receptor beta chains sequenced from one sample in a study of blood T cell repertoires in COVID-19. Assay used: immunoSEQ multiplex PCR; TCRdb lists only in-frame clones, some missing. This sample has 45,000 to 55,000 clones, with 80% to 90% found just once. The sample consisted of peripheral blood. All receptors come from a human donor in a cohort sampled during active COVID-19.

The CDR3 reads CASSLDYRMAGELFF. In DNA form, the CDR3 reads TGTGCCAGCAGTTTGGATTACAGAATGGCCGGGGAGCTGTTTTTT. The chain uses TRBV27 and TRBJ2-2; D ambiguous. The V and J ends lost 3 bases and 6 bases respectively, with 14 bases between them. This CDR3 comprises 15 residues. CDR1 is MNHEY, CDR2 SMNVEV, per germline (reference sequence).

This clone came up a few times. The chain has TRBV30 and TRBJ2-7; TRBD2 might be the D (7 bases). Trimming cost V 4 bases and J 0 bases, with 16 bases left between them. The V gene's germline CDR1 is GTSNPN and CDR2 SVGIG (reference sequence). This CDR3 has 15 residues. DNA for the CDR3: TGTGCCTGGACTGTGGGGGGGGGCCTCTCCTACGAGCAGTACTTC. Amino acid sequence: CAWTVGGGLSYEQYF.